This TCR beta chain originates from a study of shared clonotypes between healthy human individuals. Study results and caveats: Relative to their counterparts shared across all four donors, non-shared clonotypes exhibited diminished generation probabilities.

Assay: immunoSEQ multiplex PCR; the TCRdb copy retains only in-frame clones and omits some. The sample lists about 1 million clones, roughly 75% occurring once. With respect to this clone: Its antigen is unidentified.

Sample: memory CD4+ T cells sorted from blood. Described subset: CD45RA-negative fraction. The TCR comes from a young man in good health.

This chain's CDR3 is CASSLLSPGAYEQYF. The CDR3 DNA is TGTGCCAGCAGCTTGCTTAGTCCGGGAGCCTACGAGCAGTACTTC. V is TRBV5-4 and J is TRBJ2-5; TRBD2 is a possible D gene (6 bases). The J call is doubtful: the DNA matches TRBJ2-7 better. There are 15 residues in the CDR3. Per the germline V gene, CDR1 is SGHNT and CDR2 is YYREEE (reference sequence).